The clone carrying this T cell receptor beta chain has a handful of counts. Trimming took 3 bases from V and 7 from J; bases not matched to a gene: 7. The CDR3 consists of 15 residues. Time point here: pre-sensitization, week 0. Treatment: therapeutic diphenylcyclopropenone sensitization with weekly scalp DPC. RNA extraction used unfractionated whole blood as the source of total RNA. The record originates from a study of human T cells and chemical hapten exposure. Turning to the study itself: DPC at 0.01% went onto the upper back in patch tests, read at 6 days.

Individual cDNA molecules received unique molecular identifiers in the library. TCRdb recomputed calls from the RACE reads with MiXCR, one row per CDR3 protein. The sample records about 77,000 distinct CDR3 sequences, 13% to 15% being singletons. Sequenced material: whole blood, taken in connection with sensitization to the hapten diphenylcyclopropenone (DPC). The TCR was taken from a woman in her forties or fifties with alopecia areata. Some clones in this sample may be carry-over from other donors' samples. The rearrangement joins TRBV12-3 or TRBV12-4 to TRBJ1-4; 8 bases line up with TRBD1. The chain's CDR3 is CASSLVQGAGEKLFF. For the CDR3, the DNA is TGTGCCAGCAGTTTGGTTCAGGGGGCCGGTGAAAAACTGTTTTTT.